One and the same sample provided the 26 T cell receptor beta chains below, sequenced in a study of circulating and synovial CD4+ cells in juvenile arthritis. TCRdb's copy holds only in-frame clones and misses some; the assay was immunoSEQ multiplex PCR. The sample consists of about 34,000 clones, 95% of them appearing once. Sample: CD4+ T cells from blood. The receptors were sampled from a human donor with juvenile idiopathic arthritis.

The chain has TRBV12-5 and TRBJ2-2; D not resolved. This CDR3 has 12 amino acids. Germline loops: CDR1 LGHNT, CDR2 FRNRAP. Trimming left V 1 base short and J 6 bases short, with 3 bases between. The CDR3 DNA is TGTGCTAGTGGTTTGGCTCCCGGGGAGCTGTTTTTT. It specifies CASGLAPGELFF.

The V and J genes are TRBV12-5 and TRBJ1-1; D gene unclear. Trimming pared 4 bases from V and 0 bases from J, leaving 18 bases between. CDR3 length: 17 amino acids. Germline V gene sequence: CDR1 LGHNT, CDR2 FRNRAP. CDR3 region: CASGSPTGRGLNTEAFF. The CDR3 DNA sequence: TGTGCTAGTGGTTCGCCCACCGGTCGAGGGTTGAACACTGAAGCTTTCTTT.

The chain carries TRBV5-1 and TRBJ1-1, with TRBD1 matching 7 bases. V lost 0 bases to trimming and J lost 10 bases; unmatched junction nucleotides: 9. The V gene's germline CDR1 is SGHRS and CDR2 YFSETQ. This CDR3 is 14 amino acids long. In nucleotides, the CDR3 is TGCGCCAGCAGCTTGGAAAGGGGGCACGAGGGAGCTTTCTTT. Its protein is CASSLERGHEGAFF.

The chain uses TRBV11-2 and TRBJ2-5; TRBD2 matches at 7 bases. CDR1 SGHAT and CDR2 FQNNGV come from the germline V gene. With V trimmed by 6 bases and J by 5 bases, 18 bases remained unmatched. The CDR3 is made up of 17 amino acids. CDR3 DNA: TGTGCCAGCAGATCCGGGTTGGGGGGAGGGCCGCGGGAGACCCAGTACTTC. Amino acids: CASRSGLGGGPRETQYF.

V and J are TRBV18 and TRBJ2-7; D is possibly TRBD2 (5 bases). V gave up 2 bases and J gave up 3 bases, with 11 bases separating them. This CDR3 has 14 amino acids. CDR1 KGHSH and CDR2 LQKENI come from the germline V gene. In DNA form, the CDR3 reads TGTGCCAGCTCACCAGGTAGCGTGCGCTACGAGCAGTACTTC. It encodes CASSPGSVRYEQYF.

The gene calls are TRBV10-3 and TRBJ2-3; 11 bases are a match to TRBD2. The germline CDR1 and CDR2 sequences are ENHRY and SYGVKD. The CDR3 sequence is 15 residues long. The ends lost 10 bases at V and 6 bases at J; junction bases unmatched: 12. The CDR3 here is CASAGTSGERDTQYF. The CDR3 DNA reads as TGTGCCAGCGCCGGGACTAGCGGTGAACGTGATACGCAGTATTTT.

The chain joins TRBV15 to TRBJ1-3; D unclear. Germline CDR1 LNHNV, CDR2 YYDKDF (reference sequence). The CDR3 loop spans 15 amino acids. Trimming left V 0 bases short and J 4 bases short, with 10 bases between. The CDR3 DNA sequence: TGTGCCACCAGCAGAGATGCGACTCCAGGAAACACCATATATTTT. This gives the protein CATSRDATPGNTIYF.

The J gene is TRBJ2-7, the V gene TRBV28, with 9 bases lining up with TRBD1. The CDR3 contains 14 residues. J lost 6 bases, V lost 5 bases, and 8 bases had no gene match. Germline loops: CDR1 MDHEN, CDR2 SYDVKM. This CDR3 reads CASSGEQGASEQYF. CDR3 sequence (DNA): TGTGCCAGCAGTGGCGAACAGGGGGCTAGCGAGCAGTACTTC.

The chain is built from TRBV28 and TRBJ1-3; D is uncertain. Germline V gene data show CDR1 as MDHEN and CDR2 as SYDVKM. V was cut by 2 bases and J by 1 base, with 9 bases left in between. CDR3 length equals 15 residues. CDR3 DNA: TGTGCCAGCAGTTTAGCCTGGCCTTCTGGAAACACCATATATTTT. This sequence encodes CASSLAWPSGNTIYF.

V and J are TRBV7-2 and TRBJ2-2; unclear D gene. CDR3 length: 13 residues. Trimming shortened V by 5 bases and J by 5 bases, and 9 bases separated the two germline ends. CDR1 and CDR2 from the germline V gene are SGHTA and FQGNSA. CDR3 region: CASSPRRTGELFF. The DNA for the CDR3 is TGTGCCAGCAGCCCACGCCGGACCGGGGAGCTGTTTTTT.

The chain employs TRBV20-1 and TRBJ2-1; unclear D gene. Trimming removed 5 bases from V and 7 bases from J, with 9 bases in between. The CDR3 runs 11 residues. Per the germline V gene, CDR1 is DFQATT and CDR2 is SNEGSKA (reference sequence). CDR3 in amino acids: CSALARNEQFF. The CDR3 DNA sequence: TGCAGTGCTCTTGCCCGGAATGAGCAGTTCTTC.

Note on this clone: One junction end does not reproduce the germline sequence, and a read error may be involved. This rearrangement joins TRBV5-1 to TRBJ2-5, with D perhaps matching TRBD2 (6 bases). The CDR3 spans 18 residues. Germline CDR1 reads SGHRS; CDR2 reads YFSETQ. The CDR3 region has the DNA TGCGCCAGCAGCTTGGGGGCTGGAGGGGCCATAGTACAAGGGACCCAGTACTTC. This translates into CASSLGAGGAIVQGTQYF.

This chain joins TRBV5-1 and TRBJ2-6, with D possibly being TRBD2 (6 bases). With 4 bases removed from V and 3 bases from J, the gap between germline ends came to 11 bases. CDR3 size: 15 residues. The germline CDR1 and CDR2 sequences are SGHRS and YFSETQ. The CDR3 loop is CASSPRGLGANVLTF. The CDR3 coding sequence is TGCGCCAGCAGCCCAAGGGGACTTGGGGCCAACGTCCTGACTTTC.

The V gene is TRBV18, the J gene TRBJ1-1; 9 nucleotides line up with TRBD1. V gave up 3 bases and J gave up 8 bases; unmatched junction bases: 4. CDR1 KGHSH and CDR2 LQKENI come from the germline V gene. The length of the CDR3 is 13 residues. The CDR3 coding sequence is TGTGCCAGCTCACCGGGACAGGGTACCGAAGCTTTCTTT. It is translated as CASSPGQGTEAFF.

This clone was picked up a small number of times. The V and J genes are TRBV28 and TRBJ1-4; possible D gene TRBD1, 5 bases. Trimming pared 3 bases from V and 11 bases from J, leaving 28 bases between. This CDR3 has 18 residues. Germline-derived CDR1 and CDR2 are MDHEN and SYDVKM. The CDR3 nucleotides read TGTGCCAGCAGTTTCCGACGGTGGTTGCGGGGGGAGTCCCTCAAACTGTTTTTT. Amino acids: CASSFRRWLRGESLKLFF.

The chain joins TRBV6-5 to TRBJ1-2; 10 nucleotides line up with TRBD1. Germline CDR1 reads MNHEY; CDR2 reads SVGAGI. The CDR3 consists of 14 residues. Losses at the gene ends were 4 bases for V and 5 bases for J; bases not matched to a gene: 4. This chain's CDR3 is CASSWGTGEYGYTF. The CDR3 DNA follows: TGTGCCAGCAGTTGGGGGACAGGGGAATATGGCTACACCTTC.

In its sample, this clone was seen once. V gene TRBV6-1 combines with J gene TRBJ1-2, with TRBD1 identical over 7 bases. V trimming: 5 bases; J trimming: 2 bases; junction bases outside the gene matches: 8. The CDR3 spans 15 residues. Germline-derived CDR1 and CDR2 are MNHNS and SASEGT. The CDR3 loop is CASSSPGQLNYGYTF. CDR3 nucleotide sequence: TGTGCCAGCAGTTCCCCGGGACAGCTAAACTATGGCTACACCTTC.

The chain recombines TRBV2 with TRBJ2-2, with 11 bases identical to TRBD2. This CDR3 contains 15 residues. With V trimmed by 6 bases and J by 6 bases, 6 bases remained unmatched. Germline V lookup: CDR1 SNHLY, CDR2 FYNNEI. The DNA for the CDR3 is TGTGCCAGCAGCCGAATGGGACTAGCGGCCGGGGAGCTGTTTTTT. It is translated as CASSRMGLAAGELFF.

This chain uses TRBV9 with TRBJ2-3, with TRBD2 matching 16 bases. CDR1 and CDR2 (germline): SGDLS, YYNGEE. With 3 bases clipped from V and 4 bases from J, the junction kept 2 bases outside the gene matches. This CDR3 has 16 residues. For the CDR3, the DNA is TGTGCCAGCAGCGCCGGGACTAGCGGGAGGGCAGATACGCAGTATTTT. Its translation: CASSAGTSGRADTQYF.

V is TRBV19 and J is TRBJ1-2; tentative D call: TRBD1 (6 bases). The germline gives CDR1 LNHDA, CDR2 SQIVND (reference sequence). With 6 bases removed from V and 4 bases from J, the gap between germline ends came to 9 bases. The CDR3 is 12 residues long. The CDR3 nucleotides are TGTGCCAGTAGGCAGGACAGCTATGGCTACACCTTC. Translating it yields CASRQDSYGYTF.

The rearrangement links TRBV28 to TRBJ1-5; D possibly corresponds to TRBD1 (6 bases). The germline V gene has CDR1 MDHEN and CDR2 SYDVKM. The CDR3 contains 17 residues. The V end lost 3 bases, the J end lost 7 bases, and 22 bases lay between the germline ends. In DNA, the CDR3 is TGTGCCAGCAGTTTGAATCGGGGGGCTGGTTCTCGGCAGCCCCAGCATTTT. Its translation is CASSLNRGAGSRQPQHF.

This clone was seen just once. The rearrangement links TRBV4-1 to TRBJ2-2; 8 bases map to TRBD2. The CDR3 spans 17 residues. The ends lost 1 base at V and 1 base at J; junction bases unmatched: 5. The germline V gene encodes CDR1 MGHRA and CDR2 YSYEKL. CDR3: CASSQAALAGNTGELFF. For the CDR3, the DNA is TGCGCCAGCAGCCAAGCTGCCCTAGCGGGGAACACCGGGGAGCTGTTTTTT.

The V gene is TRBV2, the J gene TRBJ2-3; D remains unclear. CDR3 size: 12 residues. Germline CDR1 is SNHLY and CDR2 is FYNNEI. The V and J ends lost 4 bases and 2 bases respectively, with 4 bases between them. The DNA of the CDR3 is TGTGCCAGCAGTGCCCACACAGATACGCAGTATTTT. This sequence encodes CASSAHTDTQYF.

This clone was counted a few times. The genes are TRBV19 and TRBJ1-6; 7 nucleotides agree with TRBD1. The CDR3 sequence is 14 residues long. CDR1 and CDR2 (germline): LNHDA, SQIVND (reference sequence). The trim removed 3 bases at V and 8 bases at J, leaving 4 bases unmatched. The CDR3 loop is CASSIRRGHSPLHF. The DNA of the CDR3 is TGTGCCAGTAGTATTAGGAGGGGGCATTCACCCCTCCACTTT. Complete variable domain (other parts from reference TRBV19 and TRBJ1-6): DGGITQSPKYLFRKEGQNVTLSCEQNLNHDAMYWYRQDPGQGLRLIYYSQIVNDFQKGDIAEGYSVSREKKESFPLTVTSAQKNPTAFYLCASSIRRGHSPLHFGNGTRLTVT.

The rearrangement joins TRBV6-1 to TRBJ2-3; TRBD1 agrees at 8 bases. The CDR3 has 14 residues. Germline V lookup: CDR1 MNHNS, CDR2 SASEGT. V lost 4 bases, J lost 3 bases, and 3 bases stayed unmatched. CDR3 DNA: TGTGCCAGCAGTGTTGACAGGGGAACAGATACGCAGTATTTT. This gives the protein CASSVDRGTDTQYF.

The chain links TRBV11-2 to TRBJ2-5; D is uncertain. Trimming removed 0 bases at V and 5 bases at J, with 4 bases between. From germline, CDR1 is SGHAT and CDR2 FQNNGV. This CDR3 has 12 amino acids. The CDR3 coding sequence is TGTGCCAGCAGCTTAGATCGGGAGACCCAGTACTTC. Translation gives CASSLDRETQYF.